Listed below are T cell receptor beta chains from one sample, sequenced in a study of blood T cell repertoires in COVID-19. This table comes from immunoSEQ multiplex PCR, and its TCRdb copy is limited to in-frame clones, with some not included. Of fewer than 350,000 clones listed, over 75% are singletons. Sequencing was performed on peripheral blood. These receptors all come from a young woman with COVID-19, enrolled during active disease. CDR3s include the opening cysteine and the closing phenylalanine or tryptophan. The D gene is left open where the match is weak. A clone size is listed for some rows: how often the clone was seen (once, few, many), or a class if it is expanded.

j_gene,v_gene,abundance,d_gene,CDR3nt,CDR3aa
TRBJ2-3,TRBV19,NA,TRBD1,TGTGCCAGTACCCCCGGACAGGGCCGCACAGATACGCAGTATTTT,CASTPGQGRTDTQYF
TRBJ1-1,TRBV6-5,once,TRBD1,TGTGCCCACAGACAGGGGATGAACACTGAAGCTTTCTTT,CAHRQGMNTEAFF
TRBJ2-2,TRBV4-1,NA,NA,TGCGCCAGCAGCCCCGAGCCGGACAGTGCCGGGGAGCTGTTTTTT,CASSPEPDSAGELFF
TRBJ1-2,TRBV4-1,NA,NA,TGCGCCAGCAGCCAAGATCTGGAGGGTCCTGGCTACACCTTC,CASSQDLEGPGYTF
TRBJ1-1,TRBV9,few,TRBD1,TGTGCCAGCAGCCCAAAAACAGGGGGGGAAGCTTTCTTT,CASSPKTGGEAFF
TRBJ1-4,TRBV30,NA,TRBD1,TGTGCCTGGAGTGTGGGGACAGGGGCGATTAATGAAAAACTGTTTTTT,CAWSVGTGAINEKLFF
TRBJ2-7,TRBV5-6,NA,NA,TGTGCCAGCAGCTTGCCAGGGTCTAGCTCCTACGAGCAGTACTTC,CASSLPGSSSYEQYF
TRBJ1-5,TRBV5-6,NA,NA,TGTGCCAGCAGCTTGGGACAGGTCAATCAGCCCCAGCATTTT,CASSLGQVNQPQHF
TRBJ2-1,TRBV6-5,NA,NA,TGTGCCAGCAGTTCCCTATATAGCTACAATGAGCAGTTCTTC,CASSSLYSYNEQFF
TRBJ2-7,TRBV7-9,NA,NA,TGTGCCAGCAGGCCATCAGGGTTCTACGAGCAGTACTTC,CASRPSGFYEQYF
TRBJ2-3,TRBV3-1/TRBV3-2,once,NA,TGTGCCAGCAGCCTAAAAGATACGCAGTATTTT,CASSLKDTQYF
TRBJ2-6,TRBV19,once,NA,TGTGCCAGTAGTATAGATGGAACAGACTCTGGGGCCAACGTCCTGACTTTC,CASSIDGTDSGANVLTF
TRBJ2-3,TRBV4-1,once,NA,TGCGCCAGCAGCCAAGACCCGGGAGTAAAGACAGATACGCAGTATTTT,CASSQDPGVKTDTQYF
TRBJ2-2,TRBV5-4,few,NA,TGTGCCAGCAGCTTGGAGCTATCCTACACCGGGGAGCTGTTTTTT,CASSLELSYTGELFF
TRBJ2-1,TRBV7-3,NA,NA,TGTGCCAGCAGCCCGAGGGCGGGGAGCCCCTACAATGAGCAGTTCTTC,CASSPRAGSPYNEQFF
TRBJ1-5,TRBV5-1,NA,TRBD1,TGCGCCAGCAGCCTAGGGACAGGGCGTCAGCCCCAGCATTTT,CASSLGTGRQPQHF
TRBJ1-3,TRBV7-2,NA,NA,TGTGCCAGCAGCTTAGTACCGGGGGACGGAAACACCATATATTTT,CASSLVPGDGNTIYF
TRBJ2-1,TRBV4-3,NA,TRBD2,TGCGCCAGCAGCCAGGGGGCGGGAGGCTCCTACAATGAGCAGTTCTTC,CASSQGAGGSYNEQFF
TRBJ1-1,TRBV3-1/TRBV3-2,NA,NA,TGTGCCAGCAGCCAAGATGTGAGAGGAGAGACTGAAGCTTTCTTT,CASSQDVRGETEAFF
TRBJ2-7,TRBV30,NA,TRBD2,TGTGCCTGGAGTGTACTAGCGGGAAGGTACGAGCAGTACTTC,CAWSVLAGRYEQYF
TRBJ1-1,TRBV9,NA,TRBD1,TGTGCCAGCAGCGCTCTAAGACAGGGGGCTAGGAACACTGAAGCTTTCTTT,CASSALRQGARNTEAFF
TRBJ1-4,TRBV28,NA,TRBD1,TGTGCCAGCAGTCGGGACAGACCAAATGAAAAACTGTTTTTT,CASSRDRPNEKLFF
TRBJ2-2,TRBV9,NA,NA,TGTGCCAGCAGCGAAAGGGCGGCAGGGTGGACCGGGGAGCTGTTTTTT,CASSERAAGWTGELFF
TRBJ2-1,TRBV19,NA,NA,TGTGCCAGTAGTGGGGGGAGCAATGAGCAGTTCTTC,CASSGGSNEQFF
TRBJ1-2,TRBV6-5,NA,TRBD1,TGTGCCAGCGGGGGGACAGAGAACTATGGCTACACCTTC,CASGGTENYGYTF
TRBJ2-1,TRBV11-2,NA,NA,TGTGCCAGCAGCTTAAGTTTGGGGACAGAGCAGTTCTTC,CASSLSLGTEQFF
TRBJ1-5,TRBV30,NA,NA,TGTGCCTGGACGGGAGGGGAGAACCAGCCCCAGCATTTT,CAWTGGENQPQHF